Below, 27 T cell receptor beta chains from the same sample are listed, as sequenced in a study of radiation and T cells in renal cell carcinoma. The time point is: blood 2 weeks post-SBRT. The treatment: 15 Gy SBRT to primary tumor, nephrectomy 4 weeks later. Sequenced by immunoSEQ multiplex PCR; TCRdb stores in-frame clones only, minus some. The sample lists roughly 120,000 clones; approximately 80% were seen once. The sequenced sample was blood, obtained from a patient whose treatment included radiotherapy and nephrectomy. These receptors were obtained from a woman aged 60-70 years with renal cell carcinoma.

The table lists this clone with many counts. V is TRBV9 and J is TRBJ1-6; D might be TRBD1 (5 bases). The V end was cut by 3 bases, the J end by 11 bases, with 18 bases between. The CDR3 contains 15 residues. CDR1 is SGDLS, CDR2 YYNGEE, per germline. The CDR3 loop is CASSGFTGGGAPLHF. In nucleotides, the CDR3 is TGTGCCAGCAGCGGCTTCACCGGCGGGGGGGCACCCCTCCACTTT.

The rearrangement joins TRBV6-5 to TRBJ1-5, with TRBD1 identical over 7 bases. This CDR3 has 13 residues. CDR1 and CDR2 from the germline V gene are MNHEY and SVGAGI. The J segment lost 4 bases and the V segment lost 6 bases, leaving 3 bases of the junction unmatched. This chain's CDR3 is CASSRQGNQPQHF. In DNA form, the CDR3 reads TGTGCCAGCAGCCGACAGGGAAATCAGCCCCAGCATTTT.

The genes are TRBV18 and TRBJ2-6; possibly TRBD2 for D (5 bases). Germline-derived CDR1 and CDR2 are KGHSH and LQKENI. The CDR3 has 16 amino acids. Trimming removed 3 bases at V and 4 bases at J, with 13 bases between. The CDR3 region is CASSPGEGYGANVLTF. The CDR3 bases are TGTGCCAGCTCACCGGGAGAAGGGTACGGGGCCAACGTCCTGACTTTC.

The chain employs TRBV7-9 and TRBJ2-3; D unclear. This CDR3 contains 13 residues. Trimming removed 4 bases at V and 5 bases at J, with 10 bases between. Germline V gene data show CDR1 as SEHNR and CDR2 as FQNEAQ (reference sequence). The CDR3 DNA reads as TGTGCCAGCAGCTACGGGTCTGGAGATACGCAGTATTTT. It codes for CASSYGSGDTQYF.

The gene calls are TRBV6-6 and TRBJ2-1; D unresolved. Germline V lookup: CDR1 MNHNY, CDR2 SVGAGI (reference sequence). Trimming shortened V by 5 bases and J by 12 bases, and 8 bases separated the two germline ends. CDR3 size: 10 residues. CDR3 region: CASSGPGQFF. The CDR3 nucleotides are TGTGCCAGCAGTGGACCCGGGCAGTTCTTC.

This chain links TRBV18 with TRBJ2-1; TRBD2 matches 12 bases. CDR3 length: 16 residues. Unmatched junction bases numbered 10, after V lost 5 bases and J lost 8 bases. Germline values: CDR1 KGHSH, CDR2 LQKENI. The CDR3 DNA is TGTGCCAGCTCAATTCGTCCCGGGACTAGCGGGTATGAGCAGTTCTTC. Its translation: CASSIRPGTSGYEQFF.

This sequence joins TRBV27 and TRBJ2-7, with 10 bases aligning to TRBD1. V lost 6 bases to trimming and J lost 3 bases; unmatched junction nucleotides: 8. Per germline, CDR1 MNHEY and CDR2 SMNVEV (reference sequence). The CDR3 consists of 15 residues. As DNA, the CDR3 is TGTGCCAGCAGCGCCGCTGGACAGGGGGACTACGAGCAGTACTTC. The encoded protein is CASSAAGQGDYEQYF.

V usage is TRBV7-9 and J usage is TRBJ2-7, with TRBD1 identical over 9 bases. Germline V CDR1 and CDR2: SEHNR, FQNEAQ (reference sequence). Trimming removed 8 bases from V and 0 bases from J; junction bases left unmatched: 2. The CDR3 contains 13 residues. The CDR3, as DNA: TGTGCCAGCGGGACAGGGCCCTCCTACGAGCAGTACTTC. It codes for CASGTGPSYEQYF.

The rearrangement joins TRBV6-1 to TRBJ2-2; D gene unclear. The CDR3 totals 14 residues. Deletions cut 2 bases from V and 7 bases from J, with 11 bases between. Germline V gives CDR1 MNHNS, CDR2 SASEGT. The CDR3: CASSELSVGGELFF. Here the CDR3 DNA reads TGTGCCAGCAGTGAATTAAGCGTAGGCGGGGAGCTGTTTTTT.

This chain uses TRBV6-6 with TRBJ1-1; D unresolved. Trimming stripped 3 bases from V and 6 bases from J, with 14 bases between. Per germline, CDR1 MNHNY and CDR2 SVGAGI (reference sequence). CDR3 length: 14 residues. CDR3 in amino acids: CASSYVEGRAEAFF. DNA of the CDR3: TGTGCCAGCAGTTATGTCGAAGGGAGGGCTGAAGCTTTCTTT.

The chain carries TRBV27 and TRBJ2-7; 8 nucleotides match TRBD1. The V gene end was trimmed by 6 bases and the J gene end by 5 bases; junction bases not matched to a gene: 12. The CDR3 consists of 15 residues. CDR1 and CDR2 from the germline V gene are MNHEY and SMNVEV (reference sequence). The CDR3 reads CASSPLLAGGNEQYF. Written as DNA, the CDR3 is TGTGCCAGCAGCCCCCTCCTCGCAGGGGGCAACGAGCAGTACTTC.

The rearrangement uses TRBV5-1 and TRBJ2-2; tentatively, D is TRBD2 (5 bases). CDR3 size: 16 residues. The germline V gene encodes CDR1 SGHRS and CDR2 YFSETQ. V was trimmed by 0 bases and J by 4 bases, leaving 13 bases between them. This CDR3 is CASSLVFGVGTGELFF. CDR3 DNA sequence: TGCGCCAGCAGCTTGGTTTTCGGGGTTGGCACCGGGGAGCTGTTTTTT. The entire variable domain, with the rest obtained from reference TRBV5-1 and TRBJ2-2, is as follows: KAGVTQTPRYLIKTRGQQVTLSCSPISGHRSVSWYQQTPGQGLQFLFEYFSETQRNKGNFPGRFSGRQFSNSRSEMNVSTLELGDSALYLCASSLVFGVGTGELFFGEGSRLTVL.

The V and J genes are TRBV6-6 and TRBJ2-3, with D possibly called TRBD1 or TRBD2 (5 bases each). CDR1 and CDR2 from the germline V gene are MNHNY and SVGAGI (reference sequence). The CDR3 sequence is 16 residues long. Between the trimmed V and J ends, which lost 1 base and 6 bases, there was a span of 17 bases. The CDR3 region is CASSYLRGGTTDTQYF. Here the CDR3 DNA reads TGTGCCAGCAGTTACTTGAGGGGCGGAACTACGGATACGCAGTATTTT.

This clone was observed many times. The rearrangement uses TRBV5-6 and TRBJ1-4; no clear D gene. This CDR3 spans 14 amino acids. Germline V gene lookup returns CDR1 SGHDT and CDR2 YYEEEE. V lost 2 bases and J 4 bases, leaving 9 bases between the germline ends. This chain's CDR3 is CASSFGVGNEKLFF. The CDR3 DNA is TGTGCCAGCAGCTTCGGTGTGGGTAATGAAAAACTGTTTTTT.

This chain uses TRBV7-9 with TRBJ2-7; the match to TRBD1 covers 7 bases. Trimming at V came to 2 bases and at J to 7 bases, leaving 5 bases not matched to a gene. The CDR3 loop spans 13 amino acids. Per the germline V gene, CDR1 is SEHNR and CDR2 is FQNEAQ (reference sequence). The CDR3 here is CASSLNQGVEQYF. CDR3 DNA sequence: TGTGCCAGCAGCTTAAACCAGGGGGTTGAGCAGTACTTC.

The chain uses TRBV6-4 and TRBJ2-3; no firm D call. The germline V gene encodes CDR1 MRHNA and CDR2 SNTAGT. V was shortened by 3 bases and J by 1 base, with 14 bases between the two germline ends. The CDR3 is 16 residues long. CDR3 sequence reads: CASSEEYSDGTDTQYF. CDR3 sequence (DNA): TGTGCCAGCAGTGAAGAATATTCGGATGGCACAGATACGCAGTATTTT.

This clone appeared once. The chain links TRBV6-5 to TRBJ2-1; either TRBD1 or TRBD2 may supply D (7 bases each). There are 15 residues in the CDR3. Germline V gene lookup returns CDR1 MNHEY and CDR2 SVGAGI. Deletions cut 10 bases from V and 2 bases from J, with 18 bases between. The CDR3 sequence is CATVGGRGPYNEQFF. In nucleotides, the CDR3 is TGTGCCACCGTTGGGGGGAGGGGGCCCTACAATGAGCAGTTCTTC.

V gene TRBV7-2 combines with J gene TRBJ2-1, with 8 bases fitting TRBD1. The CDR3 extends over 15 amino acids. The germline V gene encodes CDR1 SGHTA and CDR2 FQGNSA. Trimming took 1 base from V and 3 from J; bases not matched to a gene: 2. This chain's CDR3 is CASSLGQGSYNEQFF. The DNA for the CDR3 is TGTGCCAGCAGCTTAGGACAGGGGAGCTACAATGAGCAGTTCTTC.

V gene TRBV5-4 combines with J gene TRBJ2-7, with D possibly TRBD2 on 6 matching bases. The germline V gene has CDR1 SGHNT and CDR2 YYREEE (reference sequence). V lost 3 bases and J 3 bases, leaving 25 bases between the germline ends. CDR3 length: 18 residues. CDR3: CASSSPIRGKKGNYEQYF. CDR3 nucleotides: TGTGCCAGCAGCTCACCCATTCGGGGGAAGAAGGGAAACTACGAGCAGTACTTC.

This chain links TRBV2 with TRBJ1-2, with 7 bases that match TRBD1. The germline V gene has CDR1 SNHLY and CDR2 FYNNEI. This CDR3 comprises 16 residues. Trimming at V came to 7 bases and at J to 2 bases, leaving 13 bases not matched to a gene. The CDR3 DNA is TGTGCCAGCACCGAGCAGGGGGGAATCAGGAACTATGGCTACACCTTC. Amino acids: CASTEQGGIRNYGYTF.

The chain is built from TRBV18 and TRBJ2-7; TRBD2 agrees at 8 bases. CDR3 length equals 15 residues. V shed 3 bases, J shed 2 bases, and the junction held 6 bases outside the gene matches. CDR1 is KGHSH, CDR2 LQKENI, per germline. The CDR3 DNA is TGTGCCAGCTCACCGGAAGCGGGGGCCCCCTACGAGCAGTACTTC. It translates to CASSPEAGAPYEQYF.

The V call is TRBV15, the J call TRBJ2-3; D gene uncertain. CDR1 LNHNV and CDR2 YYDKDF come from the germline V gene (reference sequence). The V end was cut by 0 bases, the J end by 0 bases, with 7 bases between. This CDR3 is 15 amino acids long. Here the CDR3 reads CATSRDPVSTDTQYF. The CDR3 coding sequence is TGTGCCACCAGCAGAGATCCCGTCAGCACAGATACGCAGTATTTT.

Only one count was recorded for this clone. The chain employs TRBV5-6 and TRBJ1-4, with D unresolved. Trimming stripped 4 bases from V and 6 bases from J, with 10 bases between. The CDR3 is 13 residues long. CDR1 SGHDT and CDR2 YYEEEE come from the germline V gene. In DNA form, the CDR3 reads TGTGCCAGCAGCGATTACGTTGATGAAAAACTGTTTTTT. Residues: CASSDYVDEKLFF.

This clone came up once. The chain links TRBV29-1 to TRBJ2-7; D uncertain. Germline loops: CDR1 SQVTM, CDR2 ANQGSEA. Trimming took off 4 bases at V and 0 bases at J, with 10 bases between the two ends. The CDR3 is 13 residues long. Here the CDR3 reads CSVVFPYSYEQYF. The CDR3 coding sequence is TGCAGCGTTGTTTTCCCCTACTCCTACGAGCAGTACTTC.

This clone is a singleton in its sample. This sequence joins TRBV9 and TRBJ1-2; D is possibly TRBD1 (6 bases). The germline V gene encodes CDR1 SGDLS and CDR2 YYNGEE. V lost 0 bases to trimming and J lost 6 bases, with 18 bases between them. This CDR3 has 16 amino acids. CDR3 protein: CASSVDWVGQSHGYTF. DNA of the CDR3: TGTGCCAGCAGCGTAGATTGGGTCGGACAGAGCCATGGCTACACCTTC.

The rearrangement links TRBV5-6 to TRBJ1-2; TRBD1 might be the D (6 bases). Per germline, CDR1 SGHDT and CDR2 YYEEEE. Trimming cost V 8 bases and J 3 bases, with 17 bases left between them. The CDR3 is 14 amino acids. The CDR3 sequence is CARSAGPGDYGYTF. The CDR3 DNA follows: TGTGCCAGATCAGCTGGCCCAGGGGACTATGGCTACACCTTC.

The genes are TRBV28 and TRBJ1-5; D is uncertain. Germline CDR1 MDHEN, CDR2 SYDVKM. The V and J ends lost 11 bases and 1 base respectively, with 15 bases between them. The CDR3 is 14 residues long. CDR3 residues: CAAQRRGSNQPQHF. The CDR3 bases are TGTGCCGCACAGCGGAGAGGAAGCAATCAGCCCCAGCATTTT.